This T cell receptor (beta chain) was profiled in a study of blood T cell repertoires in COVID-19. The CDR3 loop spans 15 amino acids. V shed 4 bases and J shed 8 bases, with 21 bases lying between them. Germline V gives CDR1 SGHRS, CDR2 YFSETQ. Sequencing was performed with immunoSEQ multiplex PCR; in TCRdb, only in-frame clones are kept and a portion is missing. Here the sample spans 200,000 to 300,000 clones, around 89% being singletons. Source material: PBMCs or T cells enriched from blood (not recorded which). The V gene is TRBV5-1, the J gene TRBJ1-2, with D possibly matching TRBD1 (6 bases). The receptor's source is a woman younger than 45 who had recovered from COVID-19. Here the CDR3 reads CASSPNDRPILGYTF. The CDR3 nucleotides are TGCGCCAGCAGCCCAAACGACAGGCCCATCTTAGGCTACACCTTC. Drawing the rest from reference TRBV5-1 and TRBJ1-2, the complete variable domain is KAGVTQTPRYLIKTRGQQVTLSCSPISGHRSVSWYQQTPGQGLQFLFEYFSETQRNKGNFPGRFSGRQFSNSRSEMNVSTLELGDSALYLCASSPNDRPILGYTFGSGTRLTVV.